This TCR beta chain was identified during a study of identical twins. Only healthy Caucasians were enrolled as donors. One entry per CDR3 protein, called by TCRdb with MiXCR from the 5' RACE reads. Here the sample spans about 550,000 distinct CDR3 sequences, more than 20% being singletons. The V and J ends lost 3 bases and 9 bases respectively, with 5 bases between them. The CDR3 is 11 amino acids. Germline loops: CDR1 MNHNS, CDR2 SASEGT. These data were also reused for a study on yellow fever vaccine responses in identical twins.

The sequence came from a woman under 30 in good health. The V call is TRBV6-1, the J call TRBJ2-2; D is undetermined. The specimen was CD4+ T cells sorted from blood. In DNA form, the CDR3 reads TGTGCCAGCAGTGAGTTCCGGGAGCTGTTTTTT. Translation gives CASSEFRELFF.